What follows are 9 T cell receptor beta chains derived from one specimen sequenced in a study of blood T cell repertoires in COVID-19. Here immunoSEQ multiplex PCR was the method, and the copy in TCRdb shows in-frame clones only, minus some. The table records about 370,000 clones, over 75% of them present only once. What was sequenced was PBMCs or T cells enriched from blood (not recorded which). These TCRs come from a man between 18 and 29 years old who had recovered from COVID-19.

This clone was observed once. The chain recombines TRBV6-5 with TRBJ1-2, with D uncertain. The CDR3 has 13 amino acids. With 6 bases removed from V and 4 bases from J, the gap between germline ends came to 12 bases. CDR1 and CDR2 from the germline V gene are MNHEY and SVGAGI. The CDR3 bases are TGTGCCAGCAGGTGGAGGCCGGGCTATGGCTACACCTTC. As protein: CASRWRPGYGYTF.

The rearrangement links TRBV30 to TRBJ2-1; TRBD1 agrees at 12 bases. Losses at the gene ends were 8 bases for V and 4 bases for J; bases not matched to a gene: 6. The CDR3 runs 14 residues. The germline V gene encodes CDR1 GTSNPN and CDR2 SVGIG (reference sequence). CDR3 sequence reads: CARGQGAGYNEQFF. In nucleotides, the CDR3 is TGTGCCCGGGGACAGGGGGCGGGTTACAATGAGCAGTTCTTC.

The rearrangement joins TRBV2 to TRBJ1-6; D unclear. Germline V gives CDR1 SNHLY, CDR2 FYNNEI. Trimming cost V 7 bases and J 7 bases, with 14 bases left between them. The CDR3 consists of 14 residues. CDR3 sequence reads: CASNLEAANSPLHF. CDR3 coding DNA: TGTGCCAGCAACTTGGAGGCTGCGAATTCACCCCTCCACTTT.

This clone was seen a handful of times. This chain's CDR3 is CASSHTGNSGNTIYF. DNA for the CDR3: TGTGCCAGCAGCCATACAGGGAACTCTGGAAACACCATATATTTT. V and J are TRBV3-1 (or the pseudogene TRBV3-2) and TRBJ1-3; tentatively, D is TRBD1 (6 bases). Germline-derived CDR1 and CDR2 are LGHDT and YNNKEL (reference sequence). The CDR3 loop spans 15 amino acids. V was cut by 3 bases and J by 0 bases, with 9 bases left in between.

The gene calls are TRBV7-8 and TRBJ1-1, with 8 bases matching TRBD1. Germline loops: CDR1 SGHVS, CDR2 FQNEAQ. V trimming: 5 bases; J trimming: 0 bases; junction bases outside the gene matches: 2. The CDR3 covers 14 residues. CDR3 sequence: CASSRQGMNTEAFF. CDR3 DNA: TGTGCCAGCAGCAGACAGGGGATGAACACTGAAGCTTTCTTT.

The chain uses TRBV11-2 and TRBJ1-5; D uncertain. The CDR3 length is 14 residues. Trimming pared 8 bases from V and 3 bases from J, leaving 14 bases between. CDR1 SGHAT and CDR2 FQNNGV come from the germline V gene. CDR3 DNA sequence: TGTGCCAGCCGCGGATCGGGGTACAATCAGCCCCAGCATTTT. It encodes CASRGSGYNQPQHF. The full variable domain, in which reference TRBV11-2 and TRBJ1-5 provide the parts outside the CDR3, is EAGVAQSPRYKIIEKRQSVAFWCNPISGHATLYWYQQILGQGPKLLIQFQNNGVVDDSQLPKDRFSAERLKGVDSTLKIQPAKLEDSAVYLCASRGSGYNQPQHFGDGTRLSIL.

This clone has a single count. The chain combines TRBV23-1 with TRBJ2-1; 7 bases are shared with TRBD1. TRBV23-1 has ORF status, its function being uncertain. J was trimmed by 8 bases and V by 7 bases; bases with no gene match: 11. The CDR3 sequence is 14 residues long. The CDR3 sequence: CASILTGSLHEQFF. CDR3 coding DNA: TGCGCCAGCATCTTGACAGGGTCCCTTCATGAGCAGTTCTTC.

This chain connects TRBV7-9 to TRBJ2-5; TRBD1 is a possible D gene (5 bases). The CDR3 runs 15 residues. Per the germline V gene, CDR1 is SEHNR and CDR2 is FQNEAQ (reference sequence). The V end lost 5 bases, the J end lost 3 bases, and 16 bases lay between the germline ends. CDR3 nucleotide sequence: TGTGCCAGCAGCCGTTCCGCAGGGAAAGAAGAGACCCAGTACTTC. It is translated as CASSRSAGKEETQYF.

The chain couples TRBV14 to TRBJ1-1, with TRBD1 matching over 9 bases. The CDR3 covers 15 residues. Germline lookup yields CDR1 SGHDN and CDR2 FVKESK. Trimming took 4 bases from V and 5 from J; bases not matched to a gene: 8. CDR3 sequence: CASSPQTGGVTEAFF. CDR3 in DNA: TGTGCCAGCAGCCCCCAGACAGGGGGGGTGACTGAAGCTTTCTTT.